Shown below are 13 T cell receptor beta chains from a single sample sequenced in a study of identifying expanded T cells in peripheral blood. Only in-frame clones appear in the TCRdb table, and some are missing; sequencing was by immunoSEQ multiplex PCR. The top ten clones hold 20% of a sample with about 81,000 clones, roughly 84% of them seen once. Sequenced sample: blood. These TCRs come from a person aged 18-69 years in good health.

This chain connects TRBV29-1 to TRBJ2-2; 9 nucleotides align to TRBD1. Germline V CDR1 and CDR2: SQVTM, ANQGSEA. Trimming cost V 6 bases and J 2 bases; bases outside gene matches: 10. This CDR3 has 16 residues. In nucleotides, the CDR3 is TGCAGCGTCAATTCCGGGACAGGGTTCAACACCGGGGAGCTGTTTTTT. It yields the protein CSVNSGTGFNTGELFF.

This rearrangement joins TRBV27 to TRBJ2-3, with 10 positions matching TRBD2. The CDR3 runs 15 residues. The V segment lost 6 bases and the J segment 2 bases; nucleotides outside the gene matches: 5. Germline-derived CDR1 and CDR2 are MNHEY and SMNVEV (reference sequence). Here the CDR3 reads CASRYTSGITDTQYF. In DNA, the CDR3 is TGTGCCAGCAGATACACTAGCGGGATCACAGATACGCAGTATTTT.

V usage is TRBV19 and J usage is TRBJ2-7, with a weak D call TRBD1 (5 bases). The V gene's germline CDR1 is LNHDA and CDR2 SQIVND (reference sequence). The V end was cut by 3 bases, the J end by 4 bases, with 13 bases between. This CDR3 is built from 14 residues. CDR3 in DNA: TGTGCCAGTAGTATCCAGGGTTACGGGTACGAGCAGTACTTC. Translation gives CASSIQGYGYEQYF.

The CDR3 DNA is TGCAGTGCTTATGCAGATACGCAGTATTTT. This encodes CSAYADTQYF. This chain links TRBV20-1 with TRBJ2-3; D unresolved. CDR1 is DFQATT and CDR2 is SNEGSKA in the germline V gene (reference sequence). The V end lost 5 bases, the J end lost 4 bases, and 4 bases lay between the germline ends. This CDR3 spans 10 amino acids.

This sequence joins TRBV29-1 and TRBJ2-7; possibly TRBD2 for D (6 bases). V lost 3 bases and J lost 7, with 16 bases in between. CDR3 length equals 13 residues. CDR1 is SQVTM, CDR2 ANQGSEA, per germline. The CDR3 protein is CSVDGAGVGEQYF. Written as DNA, the CDR3 is TGCAGCGTTGACGGAGCGGGTGTTGGAGAGCAGTACTTC.

This chain connects TRBV28 to TRBJ2-3, with D perhaps TRBD1 (5 bases). This CDR3 contains 15 residues. The V end was cut by 3 bases, the J end by 0 bases, with 10 bases between. In germline, CDR1 is MDHEN, CDR2 SYDVKM. The CDR3 here is CASSLTVWSTDTQYF. The CDR3 region has the DNA TGTGCCAGCAGTTTGACAGTTTGGAGCACAGATACGCAGTATTTT.

As DNA, the CDR3 is TGTGCCATCAGCTTGGGAACAGGGGACTTGAACACTGAAGCTTTCTTT. This encodes CAISLGTGDLNTEAFF. The V and J genes are TRBV10-3 and TRBJ1-1; the match to TRBD1 covers 7 bases. Unmatched junction bases numbered 10, after V lost 6 bases and J lost 0 bases. The CDR3 extends over 16 amino acids. From germline, CDR1 is ENHRY and CDR2 SYGVKD.

This chain joins TRBV7-9 and TRBJ2-1, with 11 bases aligning to TRBD2. The CDR3 length is 16 residues. Germline V lookup: CDR1 SEHNR, CDR2 FQNEAQ (reference sequence). Trimming took 5 bases from V and 5 from J; bases not matched to a gene: 8. The CDR3 region has the DNA TGTGCCAGCAGCGACCCGGGACTAGCGGCCGACAATGAGCAGTTCTTC. Amino acids: CASSDPGLAADNEQFF.

The chain links TRBV18 to TRBJ2-7, with 7 bases matching TRBD2. The germline V gene encodes CDR1 KGHSH and CDR2 LQKENI. The CDR3 covers 16 residues. Trimming removed 3 bases from V and 3 bases from J; junction bases left unmatched: 11. CDR3 protein: CASSPVDIGGFYEQYF. Written as DNA, the CDR3 is TGTGCCAGCTCACCCGTGGATATCGGGGGGTTCTACGAGCAGTACTTC. The complete variable domain, with remaining parts taken from reference TRBV18 and TRBJ2-7, reads NAGVMQNPRHLVRRRGQEARLRCSPMKGHSHVYWYRQLPEEGLKFMVYLQKENIIDESGMPKERFSAEFPKEGPSILRIQQVVRGDSAAYFCASSPVDIGGFYEQYFGPGTRLTVT.

This clone was seen many times. The V call is TRBV4-1, the J call TRBJ2-7; D possibly corresponds to TRBD2 (6 bases). This CDR3 region has 15 residues. Trimming left V 0 bases short and J 2 bases short, with 11 bases between. Germline V gives CDR1 MGHRA, CDR2 YSYEKL. Here the CDR3 DNA reads TGCGCCAGCAGCCAAGAGTCTAGCGCAACCTACGAGCAGTACTTC. Translating it yields CASSQESSATYEQYF.

The chain joins TRBV6-1 to TRBJ1-2; 9 bases fit TRBD1. Germline assignment: CDR1 MNHNS and CDR2 SASEGT. V was pared by 5 bases and J by 6 bases, with 7 bases of the junction left unmatched. This CDR3 comprises 14 residues. CDR3 protein: CASSPPGQGHGYTF. Here the CDR3 DNA reads TGTGCCAGCAGTCCCCCGGGACAGGGTCATGGCTACACCTTC.

J is TRBJ2-7 and V is TRBV5-1, with D possibly being TRBD2 (6 bases). Germline V gene sequence: CDR1 SGHRS, CDR2 YFSETQ. The V end lost 2 bases, the J end lost 4 bases, and 10 bases lay between the germline ends. CDR3 length: 13 amino acids. The CDR3 DNA reads TGCGCCAGCAGCTTACCGGAGGGATACGAGCAGTACTTC. This gives the protein CASSLPEGYEQYF. Supplemented by reference TRBV5-1 and TRBJ2-7, the full variable domain reads KAGVTQTPRYLIKTRGQQVTLSCSPISGHRSVSWYQQTPGQGLQFLFEYFSETQRNKGNFPGRFSGRQFSNSRSEMNVSTLELGDSALYLCASSLPEGYEQYFGPGTRLTVT.

The rearrangement joins TRBV27 to TRBJ2-7, with 7 positions matching TRBD2. Germline V CDR1 and CDR2: MNHEY, SMNVEV (reference sequence). The CDR3 spans 16 residues. Trimming took 0 bases from V and 1 from J; bases not matched to a gene: 6. Here the CDR3 reads CASSLSSPSGSYEQYF. In nucleotides, the CDR3 is TGTGCCAGCAGTTTATCGAGCCCTAGCGGTTCCTACGAGCAGTACTTC.